The TCR beta chain under discussion was sequenced for a study of radiation and T cells in renal cell carcinoma. Findings and limits, study-wide: Baseline intratumoral clonotype presence is unknown without pretreatment biopsies.

The data were produced by immunoSEQ multiplex PCR, yet TCRdb's version contains in-frame clones alone and is incomplete. The table lists 85,000 to 100,000 clones, 75% to 90% of them singletons. Germline CDR1 SGHTA, CDR2 FQGNSA. The CDR3 consists of 15 residues. V was pared by 5 bases and J by 0 bases, with 13 bases between. Notes on this clone: What it recognizes is unknown.

Time point denoted: baseline pretreatment blood. Treatment in this sample: 15 Gy SBRT to primary tumor, nephrectomy 4 weeks later. This sequence originates from a man aged 50-60 years with renal cell carcinoma. Sequences were derived from blood, sampled from a patient whose treatment included radiotherapy and nephrectomy. The chain employs TRBV7-2 and TRBJ1-2; D is perhaps TRBD1 (6 bases). The CDR3 is CASSPGQTANYGYTF. The CDR3 DNA follows: TGTGCCAGCAGCCCTGGACAGACCGCTAACTATGGCTACACCTTC.